One T cell receptor (beta chain) is described in this entry. Its cognate antigen is unknown. The data originate from a study of T cell clonotyping in hematopoietic cell transplantation. The study's findings and limits: Graft donor and pretransplant recipient Inverse Simpson Index values predicted broader posttransplant TCR diversity.

Method: immunoSEQ multiplex PCR; TCRdb's copy keeps in-frame clones and lacks some. The sample has roughly 9,000 clones, approximately 85% seen once. Germline V CDR1 and CDR2: SGDLS, YYNGEE. V was pared by 3 bases and J by 0 bases, with 18 bases between. CDR3 length: 17 residues. The chain has TRBV9 and TRBJ1-2, with D possibly being TRBD1 (5 bases). Sequencing used PBMCs, obtained 180 days after allogeneic stem cell transplant. The receptor was derived from a female patient younger than 45 who had an allogeneic stem cell transplant, so the T cells may come from the graft donor. Some clones in this sample may be carry-over from other donors' samples. CDR3 protein: CASSAQGSRPSNYGYTF. DNA of the CDR3: TGTGCCAGCAGCGCCCAGGGCTCTCGCCCGTCTAACTATGGCTACACCTTC. The variable domain in full, completed from reference TRBV9 and TRBJ1-2, reads DSGVTQTPKHLITATGQRVTLRCSPRSGDLSVYWYQQSLDQGLQFLIQYYNGEERAKGNILERFSAQQFPDLHSELNLSSLELGDSALYFCASSAQGSRPSNYGYTFGSGTRLTVV.